This TCR beta chain was sequenced for a study of monozygotic twins with inflammatory bowel disease (dated by TCRdb to the late 2010s). Turning to the overall study: A total of some 28 monozygotic twin pairs were included in the full study, comprising nine German pairs (four IBD-concordant, five IBD-discordant) and 19 IBD-discordant Danish pairs. The search for disease-associated traits relied mainly on comparing, within discordant pairs, IBD patients with their genetically identical healthy co-twins. Each individual had, on average, about 151 000 unique TCRalpha sequences and 181 000 unique TCRbeta sequences available for analysis. Paper-wide results and their limitations: TCRbeta repertoire diversity, by inverse Simpson index, was decreased in IBD patients compared with their healthy co-twins. Differing immunosuppressive treatments among patients may have added background noise and inter-individual variability to the repertoires. Concordant and discordant twins showed no difference in repertoire similarity, possibly because of limited statistical power. No single strong signal or clonotype linked to IBD turned up in the results, so the idea that one exists was not supported. Compared with healthy twins, IBD patients had fewer clonotypes in common with other individuals, a difference most pronounced in patients showing signs of disease activity. Different T cell subtypes could not be distinguished in the analysis.

An approximately 2.5 ml peripheral blood sample was drawn into PAXgene tubes per donor and stored at -80°C. Without any T cell sorting, total RNA was extracted from whole blood using the PAXgene blood miRNA kit on an automated QIAcube. Peripheral blood from monozygotic twin pairs who were concordant or discordant for inflammatory bowel disease underwent deep TCRalpha and TCRbeta repertoire profiling using unique molecular barcoding. Smoking habits were recorded for all twin pairs, with individuals classified as current, former or never smokers. The method was 5' RACE. Each TCR library was prepared from 3,000 to 4,500 ng of total RNA. For each sample, cDNA was synthesized in eight separate reactions using SMARTScribe reverse transcriptase. During cDNA synthesis, unique molecular identifiers containing a 6-nucleotide sample barcode were introduced by template switching. TCRalpha and TCRbeta cDNA was amplified by two nested PCRs of approximately 17 and 9 cycles, with bead purification after each PCR. Before amplification, cDNA was treated with uracil DNA-glycosylase and purified using the QIAquick PCR purification kit. In the second PCR, Illumina TruSeq-compatible adapters and sample-specific barcodes were added. TapeStation and Qubit were used to check library quality and concentration, and 4.5 to 6.5 ng of each library was pooled. The pooled libraries were sequenced with 2 x 100 bp reads and custom sequencing primers on an Illumina HiSeq2500 single-index Rapid Run. Under the source paper's analysis protocol: UMI-based consensus assembly with MiGEC version 1.2.6 was used to correct PCR and sequencing errors. MiXCR version 2.1.1 was used to carry out V(D)J alignment, clonotype assembly and CDR3 extraction. Normalisation of gene usage, clonotype sharing and MAIT/NKT TCR abundance was achieved by analysing the top 1000, 10 000 and 20 000 clonotypes per sample. Diversity was computed as the inverse Simpson index with the vegan R package after downsampling to 27 000 UMIs. Paired Mann-Whitney U tests on discordant twin pairs were used, with Benjamini-Hochberg multiple-testing correction. TCRdb reprocessed the reads, and each CDR3 protein sequence is entered once, without DNA. It is TCRdb's table, rather than the study itself, that gives the V and J calls and clone size. This sample's table lists 150,000 to 200,000 distinct CDR3 sequences. About 2.7% of the sample rests with the top ten.

The CDR3 numbers 14 residues from cysteine through phenylalanine. Nucleotide data are not available. CDR1 and CDR2, looked up from the germline V gene (reference sequence), are LNHDA and SQIVND. On this clonotype: Its antigen target is currently unknown.

This clonotype was sampled from a human donor with ulcerative colitis or Crohn's disease, or a healthy co-twin of an affected twin (not recorded which). The sample taken for sequencing was blood. This chain joins TRBV19 to TRBJ2-2. The CDR3 region reads CASSIAPNTGELFF.